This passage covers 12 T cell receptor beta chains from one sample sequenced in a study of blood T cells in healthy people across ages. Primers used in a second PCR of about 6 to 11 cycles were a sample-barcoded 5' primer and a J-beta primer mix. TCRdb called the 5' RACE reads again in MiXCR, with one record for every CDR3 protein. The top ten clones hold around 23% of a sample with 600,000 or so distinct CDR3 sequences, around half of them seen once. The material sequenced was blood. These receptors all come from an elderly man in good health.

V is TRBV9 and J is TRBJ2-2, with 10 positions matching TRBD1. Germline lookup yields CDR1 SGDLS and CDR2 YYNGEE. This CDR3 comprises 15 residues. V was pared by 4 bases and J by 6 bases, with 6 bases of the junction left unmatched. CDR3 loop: CASSPGTGEAGELFF. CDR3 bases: TGTGCCAGCAGCCCCGGGACAGGGGAAGCCGGGGAGCTGTTTTTT.

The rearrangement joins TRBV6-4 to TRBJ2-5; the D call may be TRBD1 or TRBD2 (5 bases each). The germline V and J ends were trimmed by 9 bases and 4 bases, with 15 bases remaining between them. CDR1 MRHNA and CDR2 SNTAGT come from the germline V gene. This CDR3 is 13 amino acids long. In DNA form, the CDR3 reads TGTGCCAGAAAATCCGGGACCGCAGAGACCCAGTACTTC. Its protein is CARKSGTAETQYF.

The DNA for the CDR3 is TGCGCCAGCAGCCCGGGACTAGCGGAGATCTCCTACAATGAGCAGTTCTTC. Its translation is CASSPGLAEISYNEQFF. V gene TRBV5-1 combines with J gene TRBJ2-1; 11 nucleotides align to TRBD2. Unmatched junction bases numbered 6, after V lost 4 bases and J lost 0 bases. CDR1 and CDR2 (germline): SGHRS, YFSETQ. The CDR3 length is 17 residues.

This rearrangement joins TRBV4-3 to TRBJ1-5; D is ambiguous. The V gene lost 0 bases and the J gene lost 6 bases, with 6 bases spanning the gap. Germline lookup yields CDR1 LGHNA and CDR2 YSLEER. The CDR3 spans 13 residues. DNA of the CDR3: TGCGCCAGCAGCCAAGAGATTAGTCAGCCCCAGCATTTT. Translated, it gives CASSQEISQPQHF.

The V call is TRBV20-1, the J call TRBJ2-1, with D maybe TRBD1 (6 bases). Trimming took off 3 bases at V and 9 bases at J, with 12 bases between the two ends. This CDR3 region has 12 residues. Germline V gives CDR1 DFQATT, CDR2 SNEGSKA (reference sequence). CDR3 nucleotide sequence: TGCAGTGCTAGTGGCAGGGGAGCTGAGCAGTTCTTC. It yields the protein CSASGRGAEQFF.

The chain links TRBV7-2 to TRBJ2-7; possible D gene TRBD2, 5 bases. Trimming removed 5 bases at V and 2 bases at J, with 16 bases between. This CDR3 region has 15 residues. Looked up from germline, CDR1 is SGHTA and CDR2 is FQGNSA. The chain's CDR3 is CASSTEGSRTYEQYF. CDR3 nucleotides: TGTGCCAGCAGCACTGAGGGATCTCGAACCTACGAGCAGTACTTC.

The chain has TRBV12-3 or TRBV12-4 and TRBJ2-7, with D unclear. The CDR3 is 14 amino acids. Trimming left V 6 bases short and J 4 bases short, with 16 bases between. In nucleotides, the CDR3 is TGTGCCAGCAGCCCCCGTAGAAACGCGTACGAGCAGTACTTC. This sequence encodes CASSPRRNAYEQYF.

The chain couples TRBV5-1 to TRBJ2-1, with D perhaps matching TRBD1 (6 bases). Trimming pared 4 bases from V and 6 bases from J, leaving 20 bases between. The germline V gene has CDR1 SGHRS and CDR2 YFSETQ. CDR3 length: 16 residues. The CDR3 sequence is CASSPTLAGVVNEQFF. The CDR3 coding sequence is TGCGCCAGCAGCCCCACCTTGGCAGGGGTAGTCAATGAGCAGTTCTTC.

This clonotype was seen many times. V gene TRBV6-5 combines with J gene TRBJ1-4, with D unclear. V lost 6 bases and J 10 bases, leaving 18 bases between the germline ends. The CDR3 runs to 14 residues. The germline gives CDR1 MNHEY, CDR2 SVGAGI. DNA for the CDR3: TGTGCCAGCAGATCCGGGAGCTCAAACGGAAAACTGTTTTTT. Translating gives CASRSGSSNGKLFF.

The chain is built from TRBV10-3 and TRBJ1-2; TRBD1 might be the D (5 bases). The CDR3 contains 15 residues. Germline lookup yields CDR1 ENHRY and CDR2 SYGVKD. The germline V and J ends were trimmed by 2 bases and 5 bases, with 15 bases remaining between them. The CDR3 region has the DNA TGTGCCATCAGTGAGCCACCGATGGGGGAGTATGGCTACACCTTC. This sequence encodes CAISEPPMGEYGYTF.

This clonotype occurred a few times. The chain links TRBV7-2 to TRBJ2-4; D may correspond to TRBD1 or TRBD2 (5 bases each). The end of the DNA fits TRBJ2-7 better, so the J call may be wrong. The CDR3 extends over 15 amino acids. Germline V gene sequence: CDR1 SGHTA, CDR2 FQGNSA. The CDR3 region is CASSAEGLAIYEQYF. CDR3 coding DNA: TGTGCCAGCAGCGCTGAGGGGCTCGCAATATACGAGCAGTACTTC.

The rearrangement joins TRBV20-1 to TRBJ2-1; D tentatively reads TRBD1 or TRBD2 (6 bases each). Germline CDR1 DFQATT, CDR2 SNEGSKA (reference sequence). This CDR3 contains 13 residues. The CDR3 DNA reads TGCACCGCCGGAGGGGGAACCTACAATGAGCAGTTCTTC. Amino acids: CTAGGGTYNEQFF.